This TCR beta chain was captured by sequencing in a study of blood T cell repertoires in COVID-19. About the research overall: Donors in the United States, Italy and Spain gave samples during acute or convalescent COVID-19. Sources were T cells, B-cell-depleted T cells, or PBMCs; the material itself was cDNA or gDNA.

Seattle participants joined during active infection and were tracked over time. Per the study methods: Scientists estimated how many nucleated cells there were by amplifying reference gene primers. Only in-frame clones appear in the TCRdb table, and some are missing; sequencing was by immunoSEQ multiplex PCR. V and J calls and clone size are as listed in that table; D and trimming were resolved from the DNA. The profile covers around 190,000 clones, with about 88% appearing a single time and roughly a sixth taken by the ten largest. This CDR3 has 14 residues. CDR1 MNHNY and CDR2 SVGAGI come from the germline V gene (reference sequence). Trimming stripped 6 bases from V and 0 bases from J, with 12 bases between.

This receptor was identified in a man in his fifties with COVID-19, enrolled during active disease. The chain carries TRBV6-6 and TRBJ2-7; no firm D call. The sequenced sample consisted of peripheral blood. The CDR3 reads CASREMEYSYEQYF. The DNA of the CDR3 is TGTGCCAGCAGAGAAATGGAGTACTCCTACGAGCAGTACTTC.